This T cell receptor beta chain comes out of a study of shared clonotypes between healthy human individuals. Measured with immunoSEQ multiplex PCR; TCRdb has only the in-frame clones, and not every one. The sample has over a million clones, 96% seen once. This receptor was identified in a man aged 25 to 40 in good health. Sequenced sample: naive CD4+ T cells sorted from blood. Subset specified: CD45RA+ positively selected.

CDR3 coding DNA: TGTGCCAGCAGGATAGGACTAGCGGGAGGTGAGCAGTACTTC. This translates into CASRIGLAGGEQYF. V usage is TRBV6-5 and J usage is TRBJ2-7, with 14 bases identical to TRBD2. Germline V gives CDR1 MNHEY, CDR2 SVGAGI. V dropped 6 bases and J dropped 7; count of bases not matched to a gene: 5. The CDR3 has 14 residues.